The clone carrying this TCR beta chain appeared many times. The data are from a study of CD8 T cells in ankylosing spondylitis. TCRdb fed the 5' RACE reads into MiXCR, producing one record per CDR3 protein. The sample consists of about 230,000 distinct CDR3 sequences, around 8% of them appearing once. Germline-derived CDR1 and CDR2 are LNHDA and SQIVND (reference sequence). The CDR3 consists of 12 residues. V lost 4 bases to trimming and J lost 7 bases, with 11 bases between them. Sequencing was done on a sample of blood, either unsorted or a sorted T cell fraction (not recorded which). This TCR was recovered from a female donor with ankylosing spondylitis or in good health (not recorded which). V and J are TRBV19 and TRBJ2-7, with no clear D. The CDR3 sequence is CASSTDLGEQYF. CDR3 nucleotide sequence: TGTGCCAGTAGTACCGACTTGGGGGAGCAGTACTTC.